A selection of T cell receptor beta chains follows, all from one sample in a study of blood T cell repertoires in COVID-19. Here immunoSEQ multiplex PCR was the method, and the copy in TCRdb shows in-frame clones only, minus some. The sample lists around 150,000 clones, almost 85% occurring once. The sequenced sample consisted of peripheral blood. These TCRs come from a woman of 80 years or more with acute or convalescent COVID-19. Each CDR3 is given with its conserved first and last residue. D genes are given only for firm matches. The listing skips clone size in some rows; elsewhere it reads once, few, many or a size class.

.	.	TRBV11-3	TRBJ2-1	CASSLESLAPYNEQFF	TGTGCCAGCAGCTTAGAGTCTCTGGCTCCTTACAATGAGCAGTTCTTC
.	.	TRBV18	TRBJ2-3	CASSPFTAAGTYTDTQYF	TGTGCCAGCTCACCATTCACCGCGGCGGGAACTTACACAGATACGCAGTATTTT
.	TRBD2	TRBV19	TRBJ2-7	CASSIATSGSFEQYF	TGTGCCAGTAGTATAGCGACTAGCGGGAGTTTCGAGCAGTACTTC
.	TRBD2	TRBV19	TRBJ2-2	CASSIRLNFGGRAGELFF	TGTGCCAGTAGTATCCGCCTAAATTTTGGGGGGAGGGCCGGGGAGCTGTTTTTT
.	.	TRBV7-8	TRBJ2-2	CASSLGGSGRTGELFF	TGTGCCAGCAGCTTAGGAGGGTCAGGCAGGACCGGGGAGCTGTTTTTT
.	.	TRBV6-5	TRBJ2-1	CASSYSRPSSYNEQFF	TGTGCCAGCAGTTACTCGCGGCCGAGCTCCTACAATGAGCAGTTCTTC
.	.	TRBV6-5	TRBJ2-7	CASSRGGQGSYEQYF	TGTGCCAGCAGTCGCGGAGGGCAGGGCTCCTACGAGCAGTACTTC
.	.	TRBV5-8	TRBJ1-1	CASTLGGRGMNTEAFF	TGTGCCAGCACCCTGGGGGGAAGAGGGATGAACACTGAAGCTTTCTTT
.	.	TRBV28	TRBJ1-2	CASSPLVGSYGYTF	TGTGCCAGCAGTCCCCTGGTTGGTAGCTATGGCTACACCTTC
.	.	TRBV5-1	TRBJ1-1	CASSPFLGPGSGAEAFF	TGCGCCAGCAGTCCCTTTTTAGGTCCTGGGTCCGGGGCTGAAGCTTTCTTT
.	.	TRBV10-3	TRBJ2-7	CAISDPRQGGREQYF	TGTGCCATCAGTGACCCCCGTCAGGGCGGTCGCGAGCAGTACTTC
.	.	TRBV6-5	TRBJ1-5	CASSSGVYSNQPQHF	TGTGCCAGCAGTTCCGGAGTATATAGCAATCAGCCCCAGCATTTT
.	.	TRBV11-2	TRBJ2-3	CASSLTGNTDTQYF	TGTGCCAGCAGCTTAACCGGGAACACAGATACGCAGTATTTT
.	.	TRBV6-5	TRBJ1-1	CASSLGGARTEAFF	TGTGCCAGCAGTTTAGGGGGGGCAAGGACTGAAGCTTTCTTT
.	TRBD1	TRBV12-3/TRBV12-4	TRBJ2-5	CASSVPGQETQYF	TGTGCCAGCAGCGTCCCGGGACAGGAGACCCAGTACTTC
.	.	TRBV3-1/TRBV3-2	TRBJ1-5	CASSQGTTGNQPQHF	TGTGCCAGCAGCCAAGGCACGACAGGCAATCAGCCCCAGCATTTT
.	.	TRBV6-5	TRBJ2-5	CATTPPGLSETQYF	TGTGCCACCACCCCTCCGGGATTAAGCGAGACCCAGTACTTC
.	.	TRBV11-2	TRBJ2-7	CASSSPYYEQYF	TGTGCCAGCAGCTCGCCCTACTACGAGCAGTACTTC
.	TRBD1	TRBV19	TRBJ1-2	CATKERRRQGKSDGYTF	TGTGCCACTAAAGAGAGAAGGAGACAGGGAAAGTCGGATGGCTACACCTTC
few	.	TRBV2	TRBJ1-3	CASRTGISSGNTIYF	TGTGCCAGCAGGACGGGGATTTCCTCTGGAAACACCATATATTTT
.	.	TRBV6-5	TRBJ1-2	CASRSGGGSYGYTF	TGTGCCAGCAGGTCGGGGGGAGGCAGCTATGGCTACACCTTC
.	TRBD1	TRBV30	TRBJ2-2	CAWSVLTGDTGELFF	TGTGCCTGGAGTGTGTTGACAGGGGATACCGGGGAGCTGTTTTTT
.	.	TRBV6-4	TRBJ2-3	CASSANPDYTQYF	TGTGCCAGCAGCGCCAACCCGGACTATACGCAGTATTTT
few	.	TRBV30	TRBJ2-6	CAWSEWSSGANVLTF	TGTGCCTGGAGTGAGTGGAGCTCTGGGGCCAACGTCCTGACTTTC
.	.	TRBV3-1/TRBV3-2	TRBJ1-4	CASSRSSGLATNEKLFF	TGTGCCAGCAGCCGAAGCTCGGGACTGGCAACTAATGAAAAACTGTTTTTT
.	.	TRBV7-6	TRBJ2-1	CASSLISGSMTYNEQFF	TGTGCCAGCAGCTTAATATCCGGGAGTATGACCTACAATGAGCAGTTCTTC